The 2 T cell receptor beta chains listed next were all sequenced from one sample in a study of blood T cell repertoires in COVID-19. The data were produced by immunoSEQ multiplex PCR, yet TCRdb's version contains in-frame clones alone and is incomplete. Of under 120,000 clones listed, around 89% are singletons. The sequenced sample consisted of peripheral blood. These receptors were collected from a woman older than 75 with acute or convalescent COVID-19.

This clone appeared a few times. V usage is TRBV18 and J usage is TRBJ1-6; 7 bases are a match to TRBD1. The V gene end was trimmed by 4 bases and the J gene end by 14 bases; junction bases not matched to a gene: 11. Germline CDR1 and CDR2: KGHSH and LQKENI. The CDR3 is 14 amino acids. The CDR3 sequence is CASSREGGPLSLHF. The CDR3 nucleotides read TGTGCCAGCTCACGGGAAGGGGGCCCTTTGTCCCTCCACTTT.

This chain links TRBV7-9 with TRBJ2-7, with D maybe TRBD2 (6 bases). CDR3 length equals 15 residues. Germline V gene lookup returns CDR1 SEHNR and CDR2 FQNEAQ (reference sequence). V lost 4 bases and J lost 2, with 15 bases in between. This CDR3 is CASSSRLGRTYEQYF. The DNA for the CDR3 is TGTGCCAGCAGCTCAAGACTTGGGAGGACCTACGAGCAGTACTTC.